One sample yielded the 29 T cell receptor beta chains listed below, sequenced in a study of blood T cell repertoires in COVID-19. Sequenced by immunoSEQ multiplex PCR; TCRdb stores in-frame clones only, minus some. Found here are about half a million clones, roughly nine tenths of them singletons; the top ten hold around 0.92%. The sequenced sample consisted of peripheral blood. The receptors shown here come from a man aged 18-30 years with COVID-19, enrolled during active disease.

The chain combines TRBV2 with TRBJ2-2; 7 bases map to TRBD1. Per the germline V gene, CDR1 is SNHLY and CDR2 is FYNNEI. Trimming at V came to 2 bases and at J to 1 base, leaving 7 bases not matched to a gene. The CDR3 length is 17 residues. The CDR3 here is CASSEQSGGRNTGELFF. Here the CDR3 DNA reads TGTGCCAGCAGTGAACAATCAGGGGGTAGGAACACCGGGGAGCTGTTTTTT.

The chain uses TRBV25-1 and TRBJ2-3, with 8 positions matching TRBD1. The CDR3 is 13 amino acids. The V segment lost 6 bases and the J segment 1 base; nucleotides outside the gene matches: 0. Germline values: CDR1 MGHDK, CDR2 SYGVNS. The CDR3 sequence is CASRDRGTDTQYF. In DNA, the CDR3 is TGTGCCAGCAGGGACAGGGGCACAGATACGCAGTATTTT.

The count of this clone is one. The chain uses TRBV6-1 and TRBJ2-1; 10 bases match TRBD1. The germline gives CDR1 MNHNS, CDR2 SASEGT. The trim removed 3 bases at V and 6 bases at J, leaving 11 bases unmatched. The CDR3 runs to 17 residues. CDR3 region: CASSERSVWDRGNEQFF. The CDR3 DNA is TGTGCCAGCAGTGAGAGATCCGTTTGGGACAGGGGCAATGAGCAGTTCTTC.

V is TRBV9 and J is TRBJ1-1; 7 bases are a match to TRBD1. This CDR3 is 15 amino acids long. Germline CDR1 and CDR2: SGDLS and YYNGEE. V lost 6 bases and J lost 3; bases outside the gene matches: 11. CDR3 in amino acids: CASTIIGQEDTEAFF. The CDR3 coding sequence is TGTGCCAGCACCATAATAGGACAGGAAGACACTGAAGCTTTCTTT.

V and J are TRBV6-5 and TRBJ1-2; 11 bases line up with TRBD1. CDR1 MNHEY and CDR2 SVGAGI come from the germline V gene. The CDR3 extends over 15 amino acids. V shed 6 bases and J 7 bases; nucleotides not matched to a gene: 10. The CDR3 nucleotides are TGTGCCAGCAGGCCGGGACAGGGGGAGGAATTTGGCTACACCTTC. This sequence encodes CASRPGQGEEFGYTF.

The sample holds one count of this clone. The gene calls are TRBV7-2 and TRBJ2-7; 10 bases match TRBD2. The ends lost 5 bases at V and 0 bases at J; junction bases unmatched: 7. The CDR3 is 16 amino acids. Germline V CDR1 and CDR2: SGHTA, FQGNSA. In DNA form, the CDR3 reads TGTGCCAGCAGCCCACCGGGACTAGCGAGCTCCTACGAGCAGTACTTC. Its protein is CASSPPGLASSYEQYF.

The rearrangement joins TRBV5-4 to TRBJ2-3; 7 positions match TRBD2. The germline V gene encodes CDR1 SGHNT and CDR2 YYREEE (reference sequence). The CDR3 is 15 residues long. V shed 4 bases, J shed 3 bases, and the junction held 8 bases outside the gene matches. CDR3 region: CASSARTSPTDTQYF. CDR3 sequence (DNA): TGTGCCAGCAGCGCGAGGACTAGTCCAACAGATACGCAGTATTTT.

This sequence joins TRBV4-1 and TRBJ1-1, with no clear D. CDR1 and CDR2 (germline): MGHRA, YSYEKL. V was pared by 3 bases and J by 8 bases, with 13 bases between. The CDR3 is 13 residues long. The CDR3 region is CASSQDFLGEAFF. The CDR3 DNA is TGCGCCAGCAGCCAGGACTTTCTAGGCGAAGCTTTCTTT.

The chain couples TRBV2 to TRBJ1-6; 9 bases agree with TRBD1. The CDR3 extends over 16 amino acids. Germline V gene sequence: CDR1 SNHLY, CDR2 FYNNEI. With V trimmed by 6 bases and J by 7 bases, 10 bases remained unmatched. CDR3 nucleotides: TGTGCCAGCAGAGAACCGGGACAGGGATCCAATTCACCCCTCCACTTT. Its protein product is CASREPGQGSNSPLHF.

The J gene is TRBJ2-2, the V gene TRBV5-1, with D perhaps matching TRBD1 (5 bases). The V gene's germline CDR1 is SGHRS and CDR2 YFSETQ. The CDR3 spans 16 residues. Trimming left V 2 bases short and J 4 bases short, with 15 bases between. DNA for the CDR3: TGCGCCAGCAGCTTTTTTACCGACAGACTCACCGGGGAGCTGTTTTTT. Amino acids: CASSFFTDRLTGELFF.

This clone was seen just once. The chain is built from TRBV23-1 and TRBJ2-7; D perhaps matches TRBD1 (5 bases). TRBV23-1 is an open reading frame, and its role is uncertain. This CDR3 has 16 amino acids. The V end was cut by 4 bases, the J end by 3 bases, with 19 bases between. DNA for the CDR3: TGCGCCAGCAGTCCTGCCTCCACGACAGCTTACTACGAGCAGTACTTC. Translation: CASSPASTTAYYEQYF.

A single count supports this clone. The CDR3 coding sequence is TGTGCCAGCTCAACCCAGGGACTAGCGGGAAAGGAGACCCAGTACTTC. It translates to CASSTQGLAGKETQYF. The rearrangement uses TRBV13 and TRBJ2-5; TRBD2 matches 13 bases. V lost 8 bases to trimming and J lost 5 bases; unmatched junction nucleotides: 11. CDR3 length equals 16 residues. Looked up from germline, CDR1 is PRHDT and CDR2 is FYEKMQ (reference sequence).

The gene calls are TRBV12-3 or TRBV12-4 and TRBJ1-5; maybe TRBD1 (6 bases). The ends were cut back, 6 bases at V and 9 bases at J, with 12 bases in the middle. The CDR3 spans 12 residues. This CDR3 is CASSLQGLPQHF. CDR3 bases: TGTGCCAGCAGCTTACAGGGACTGCCCCAGCATTTT.

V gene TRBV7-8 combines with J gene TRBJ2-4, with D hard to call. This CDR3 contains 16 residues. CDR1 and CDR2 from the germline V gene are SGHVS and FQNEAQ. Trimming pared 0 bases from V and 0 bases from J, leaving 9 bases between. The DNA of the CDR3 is TGTGCCAGCAGCTTAGCGCGTATGGTAGCCAAAAACATTCAGTACTTC. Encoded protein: CASSLARMVAKNIQYF.

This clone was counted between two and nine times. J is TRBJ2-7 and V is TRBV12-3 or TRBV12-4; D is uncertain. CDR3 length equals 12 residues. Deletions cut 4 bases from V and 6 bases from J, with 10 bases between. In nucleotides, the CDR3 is TGTGCCAGCAGTTCCTACAGATTCGAGCAGTACTTC. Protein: CASSSYRFEQYF.

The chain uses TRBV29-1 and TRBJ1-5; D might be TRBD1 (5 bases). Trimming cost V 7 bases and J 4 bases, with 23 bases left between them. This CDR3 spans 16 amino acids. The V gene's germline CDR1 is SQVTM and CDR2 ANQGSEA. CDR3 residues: CSAQNIRQTGNQPQHF. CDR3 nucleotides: TGCAGCGCTCAAAATATCAGACAGACCGGAAATCAGCCCCAGCATTTT.

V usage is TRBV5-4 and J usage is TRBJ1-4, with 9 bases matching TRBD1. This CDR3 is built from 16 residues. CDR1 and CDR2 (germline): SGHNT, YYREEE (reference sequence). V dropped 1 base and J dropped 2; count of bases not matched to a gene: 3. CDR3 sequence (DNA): TGTGCCAGCAGCTTGTCACAGGGGGCGACTAATGAAAAACTGTTTTTT. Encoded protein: CASSLSQGATNEKLFF.

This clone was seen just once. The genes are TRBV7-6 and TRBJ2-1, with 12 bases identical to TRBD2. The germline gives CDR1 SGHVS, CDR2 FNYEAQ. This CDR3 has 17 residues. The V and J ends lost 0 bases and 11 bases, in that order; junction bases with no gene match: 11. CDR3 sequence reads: CASSLANTGLAGYQQFF. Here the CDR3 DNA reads TGTGCCAGCAGCTTAGCAAACACGGGACTAGCGGGCTACCAGCAGTTCTTC. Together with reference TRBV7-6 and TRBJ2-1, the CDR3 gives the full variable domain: GAGVSQSPRYKVTKRGQDVALRCDPISGHVSLYWYRQALGQGPEFLTYFNYEAQQDKSGLPNDRFSAERPEGSISTLTIQRTEQRDSAMYRCASSLANTGLAGYQQFFGPGTRLTVL.

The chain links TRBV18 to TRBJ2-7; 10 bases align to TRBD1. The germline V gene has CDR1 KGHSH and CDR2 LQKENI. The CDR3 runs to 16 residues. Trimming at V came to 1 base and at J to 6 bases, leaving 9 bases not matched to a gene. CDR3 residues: CASSPRTGTGVSEQYF. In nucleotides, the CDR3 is TGTGCCAGCTCACCACGTACCGGGACAGGGGTATCCGAGCAGTACTTC.

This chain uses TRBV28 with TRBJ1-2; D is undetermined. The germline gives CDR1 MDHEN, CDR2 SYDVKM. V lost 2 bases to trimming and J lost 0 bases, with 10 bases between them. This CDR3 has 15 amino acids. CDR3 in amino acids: CASSLRGFTNYGYTF. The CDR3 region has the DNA TGTGCCAGCAGTTTAAGAGGGTTCACTAACTATGGCTACACCTTC.

The CDR3 sequence is CSVAGGQGALISYGYTF. The CDR3 nucleotides read TGCAGCGTTGCGGGCGGACAGGGAGCCCTGATATCCTATGGCTACACCTTC. V usage is TRBV29-1 and J usage is TRBJ1-2, with 8 bases aligning to TRBD1. Trimming took 4 bases from V and 4 from J; bases not matched to a gene: 17. This CDR3 comprises 17 residues. Germline V gene data show CDR1 as SQVTM and CDR2 as ANQGSEA.

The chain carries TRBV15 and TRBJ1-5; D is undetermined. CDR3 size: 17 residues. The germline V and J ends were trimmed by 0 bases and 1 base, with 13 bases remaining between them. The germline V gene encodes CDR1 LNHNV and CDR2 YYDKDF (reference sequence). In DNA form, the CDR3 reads TGTGCCACCAGCAGAGATACCTCCACTGCAAGCAATCAGCCCCAGCATTTT. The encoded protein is CATSRDTSTASNQPQHF.

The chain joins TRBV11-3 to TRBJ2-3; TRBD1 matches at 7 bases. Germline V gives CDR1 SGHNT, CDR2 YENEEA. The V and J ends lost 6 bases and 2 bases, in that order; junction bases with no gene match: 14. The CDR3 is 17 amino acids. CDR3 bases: TGTGCCAGCAGGTCTGACAGGGCCGGCCCGTACACAGATACGCAGTATTTT. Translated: CASRSDRAGPYTDTQYF.

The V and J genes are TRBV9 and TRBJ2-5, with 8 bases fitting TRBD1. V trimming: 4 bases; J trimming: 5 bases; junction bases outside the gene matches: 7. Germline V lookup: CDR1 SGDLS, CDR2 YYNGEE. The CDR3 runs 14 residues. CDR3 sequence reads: CASSPTGVGETQYF. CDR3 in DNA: TGTGCCAGCAGCCCGACAGGGGTCGGGGAGACCCAGTACTTC.

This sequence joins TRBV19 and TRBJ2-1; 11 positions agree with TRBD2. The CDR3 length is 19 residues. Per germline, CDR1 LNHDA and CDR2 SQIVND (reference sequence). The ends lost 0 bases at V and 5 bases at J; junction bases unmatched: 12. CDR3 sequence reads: CASSIEGYTGLAANNEQFF. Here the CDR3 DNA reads TGTGCCAGTAGTATAGAGGGATATACGGGACTAGCGGCTAACAATGAGCAGTTCTTC.

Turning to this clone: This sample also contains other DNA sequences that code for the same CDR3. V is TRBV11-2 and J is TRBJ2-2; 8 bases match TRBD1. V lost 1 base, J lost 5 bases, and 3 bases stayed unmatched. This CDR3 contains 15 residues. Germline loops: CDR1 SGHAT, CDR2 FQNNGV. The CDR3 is CASSLGTGRTGELFF. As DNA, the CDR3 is TGTGCCAGCAGCTTAGGGACAGGGAGAACCGGGGAGCTGTTTTTT.

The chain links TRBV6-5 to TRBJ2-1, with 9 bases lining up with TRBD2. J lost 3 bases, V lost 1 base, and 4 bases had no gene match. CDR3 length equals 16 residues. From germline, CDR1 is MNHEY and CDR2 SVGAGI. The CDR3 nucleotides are TGTGCCAGCAGTTACTACGGCGGGGGGGACTACAATGAGCAGTTCTTC. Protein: CASSYYGGGDYNEQFF.

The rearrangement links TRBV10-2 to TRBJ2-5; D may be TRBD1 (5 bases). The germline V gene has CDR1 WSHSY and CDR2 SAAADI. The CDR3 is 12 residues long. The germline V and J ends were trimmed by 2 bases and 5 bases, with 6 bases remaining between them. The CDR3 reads CASSEGAETQYF. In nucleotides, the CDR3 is TGCGCCAGCAGTGAGGGGGCGGAGACCCAGTACTTC.

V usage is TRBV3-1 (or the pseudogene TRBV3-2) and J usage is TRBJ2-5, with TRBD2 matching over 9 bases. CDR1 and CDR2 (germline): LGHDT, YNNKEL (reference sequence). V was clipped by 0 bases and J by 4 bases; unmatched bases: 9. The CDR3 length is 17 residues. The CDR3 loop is CASSQDPGGGGGETQYF. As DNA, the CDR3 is TGTGCCAGCAGCCAAGATCCTGGCGGGGGGGGAGGAGAGACCCAGTACTTC.